Sequencing of this TCR beta chain was carried out in a study of graft-versus-host responses after intestinal transplantation. Concerning this clone: Antigen: not known.

CDR1 is SQVTM, CDR2 ANQGSEA, per germline. V lost 3 bases and J 1 base, leaving 11 bases between the germline ends. The CDR3 spans 14 residues. The method was immunoSEQ multiplex PCR; TCRdb's version includes in-frame clones alone and lacks a portion of them. The top ten clones hold less than 0.4% of a sample with 75,000 to 90,000 clones, around nine tenths of them seen once. The V and J genes are TRBV29-1 and TRBJ2-3, with unresolved D. The receptor was isolated from a human donor who received an intestinal transplant. Sample: unstimulated CD4+ T cells sorted from spleen or lymph node cells, taken before intestinal transplant. The CDR3 protein is CSVERLAGTDTQYF. CDR3 bases: TGCAGCGTTGAGCGGCTGGCAGGCACAGATACGCAGTATTTT.